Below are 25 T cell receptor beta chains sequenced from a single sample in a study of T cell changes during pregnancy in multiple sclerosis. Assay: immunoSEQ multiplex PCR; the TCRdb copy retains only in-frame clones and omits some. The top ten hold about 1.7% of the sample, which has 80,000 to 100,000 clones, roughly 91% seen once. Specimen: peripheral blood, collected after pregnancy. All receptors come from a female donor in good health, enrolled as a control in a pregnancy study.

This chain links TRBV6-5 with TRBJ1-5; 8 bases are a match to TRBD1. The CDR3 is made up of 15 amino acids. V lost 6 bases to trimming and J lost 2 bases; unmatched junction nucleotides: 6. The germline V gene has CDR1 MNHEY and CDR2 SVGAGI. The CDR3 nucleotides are TGTGCCAGCAGCTTCTACAGGGGGGGCAATCAGCCCCAGCATTTT. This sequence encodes CASSFYRGGNQPQHF.

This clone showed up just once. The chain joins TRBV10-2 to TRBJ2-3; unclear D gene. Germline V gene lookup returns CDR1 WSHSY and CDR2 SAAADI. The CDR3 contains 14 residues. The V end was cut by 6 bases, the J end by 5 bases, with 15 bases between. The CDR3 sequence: CASRTGVNKDTQYF. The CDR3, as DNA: TGCGCCAGCAGAACCGGAGTAAACAAAGATACGCAGTATTTT.

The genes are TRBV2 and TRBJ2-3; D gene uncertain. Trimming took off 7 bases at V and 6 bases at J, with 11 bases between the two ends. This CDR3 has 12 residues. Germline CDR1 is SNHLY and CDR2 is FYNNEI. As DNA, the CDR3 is TGTGCCAGCACCAAAAGAGGTGATACGCAGTATTTT. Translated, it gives CASTKRGDTQYF.

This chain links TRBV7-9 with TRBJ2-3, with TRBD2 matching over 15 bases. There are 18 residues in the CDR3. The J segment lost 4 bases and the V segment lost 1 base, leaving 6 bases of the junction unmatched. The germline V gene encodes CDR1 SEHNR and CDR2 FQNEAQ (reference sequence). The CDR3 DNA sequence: TGTGCCAGCAGCTTAGGGACTAGCGGGGGGGCCGGGTCAGATACGCAGTATTTT. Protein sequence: CASSLGTSGGAGSDTQYF.

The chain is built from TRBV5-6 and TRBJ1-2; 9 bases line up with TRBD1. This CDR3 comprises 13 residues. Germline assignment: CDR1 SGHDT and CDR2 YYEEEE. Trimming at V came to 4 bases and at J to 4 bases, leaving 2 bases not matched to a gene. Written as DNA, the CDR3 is TGTGCCAGCAGCCCGGGACAGGGCTATGGCTACACCTTC. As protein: CASSPGQGYGYTF.

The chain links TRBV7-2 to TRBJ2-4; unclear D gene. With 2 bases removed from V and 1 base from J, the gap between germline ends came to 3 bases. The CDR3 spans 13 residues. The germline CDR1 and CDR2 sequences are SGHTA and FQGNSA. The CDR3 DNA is TGTGCCAGCAGCTTATATGCCAAAAACATTCAGTACTTC. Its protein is CASSLYAKNIQYF.

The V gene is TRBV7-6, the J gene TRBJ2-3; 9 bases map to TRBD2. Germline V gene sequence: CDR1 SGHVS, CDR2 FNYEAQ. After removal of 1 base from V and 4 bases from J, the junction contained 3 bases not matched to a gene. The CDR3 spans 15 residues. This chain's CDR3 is CASSLGLAVADTQYF. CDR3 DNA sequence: TGTGCCAGCAGCTTAGGACTAGCGGTCGCAGATACGCAGTATTTT. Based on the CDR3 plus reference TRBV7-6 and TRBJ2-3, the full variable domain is GAGVSQSPRYKVTKRGQDVALRCDPISGHVSLYWYRQALGQGPEFLTYFNYEAQQDKSGLPNDRFSAERPEGSISTLTIQRTEQRDSAMYRCASSLGLAVADTQYFGPGTRLTVL.

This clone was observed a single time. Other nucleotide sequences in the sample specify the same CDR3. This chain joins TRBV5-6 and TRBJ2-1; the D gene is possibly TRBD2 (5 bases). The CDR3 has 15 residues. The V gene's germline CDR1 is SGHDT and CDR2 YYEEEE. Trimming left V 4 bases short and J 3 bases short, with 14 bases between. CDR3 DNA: TGTGCCAGCAGCCCCCGGGATAGTAACTACAATGAGCAGTTCTTC. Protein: CASSPRDSNYNEQFF.

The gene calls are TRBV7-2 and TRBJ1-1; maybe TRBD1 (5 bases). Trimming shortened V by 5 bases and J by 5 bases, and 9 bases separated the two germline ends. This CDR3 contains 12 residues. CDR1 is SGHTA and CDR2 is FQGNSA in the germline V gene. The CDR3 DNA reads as TGTGCCAGCAGCCTAACAGGTACTGAAGCTTTCTTT. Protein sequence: CASSLTGTEAFF.

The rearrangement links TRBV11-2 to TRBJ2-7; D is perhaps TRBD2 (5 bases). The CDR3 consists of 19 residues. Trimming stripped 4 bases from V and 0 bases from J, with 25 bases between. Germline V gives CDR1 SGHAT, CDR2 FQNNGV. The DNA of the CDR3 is TGTGCCAGCAGCTACGAAGGAGGACCGAGCCCCTCAAGCTCCTACGAGCAGTACTTC. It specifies CASSYEGGPSPSSSYEQYF.

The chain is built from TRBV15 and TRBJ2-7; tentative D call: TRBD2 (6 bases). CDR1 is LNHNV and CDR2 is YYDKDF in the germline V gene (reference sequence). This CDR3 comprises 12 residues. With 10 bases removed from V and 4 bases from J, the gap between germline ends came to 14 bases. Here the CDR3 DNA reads TGTGCCATTGGGGGTCGGGGGTACGAGCAGTACTTC. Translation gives CAIGGRGYEQYF.

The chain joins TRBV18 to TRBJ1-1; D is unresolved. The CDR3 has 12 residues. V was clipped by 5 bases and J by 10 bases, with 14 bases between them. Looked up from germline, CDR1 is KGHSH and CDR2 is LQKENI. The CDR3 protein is CASSSWGDGAFF. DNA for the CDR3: TGTGCCAGCTCAAGTTGGGGAGACGGAGCTTTCTTT.

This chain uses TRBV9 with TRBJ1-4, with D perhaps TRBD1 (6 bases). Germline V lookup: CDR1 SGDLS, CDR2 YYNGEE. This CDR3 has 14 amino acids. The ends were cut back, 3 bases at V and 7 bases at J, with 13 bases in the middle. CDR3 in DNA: TGTGCCAGCAGCGCAACAACAGGGTTTGAAAAACTGTTTTTT. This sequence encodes CASSATTGFEKLFF.

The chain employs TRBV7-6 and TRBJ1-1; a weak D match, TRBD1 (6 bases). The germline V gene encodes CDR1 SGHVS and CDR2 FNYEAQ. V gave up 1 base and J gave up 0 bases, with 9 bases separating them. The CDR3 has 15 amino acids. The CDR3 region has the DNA TGTGCCAGCAGCTTAGTGGGGGACATGAACACTGAAGCTTTCTTT. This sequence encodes CASSLVGDMNTEAFF.

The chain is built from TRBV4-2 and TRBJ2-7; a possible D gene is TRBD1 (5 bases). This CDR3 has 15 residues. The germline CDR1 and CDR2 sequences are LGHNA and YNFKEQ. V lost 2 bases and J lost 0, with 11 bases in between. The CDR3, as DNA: TGTGCCAGCAGCCAAACAGGCAAAAGCTCCTACGAGCAGTACTTC. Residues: CASSQTGKSSYEQYF.

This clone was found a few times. The CDR3 is CASSQRDTTYNEQFF. CDR3 nucleotides: TGCGCCAGCAGCCAAAGGGACACAACATACAATGAGCAGTTCTTC. This chain connects TRBV4-3 to TRBJ2-1; D is possibly TRBD1 (6 bases). The V end was cut by 2 bases, the J end by 4 bases, with 12 bases between. Per germline, CDR1 LGHNA and CDR2 YSLEER. The CDR3 runs to 15 residues.

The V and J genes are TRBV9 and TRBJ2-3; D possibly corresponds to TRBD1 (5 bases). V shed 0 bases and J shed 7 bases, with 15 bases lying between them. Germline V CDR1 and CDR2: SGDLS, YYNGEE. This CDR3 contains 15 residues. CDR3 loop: CASSVVGRDKNTQYF. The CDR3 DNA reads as TGTGCCAGCAGCGTAGTGGGCAGGGATAAAAATACGCAGTATTTT.

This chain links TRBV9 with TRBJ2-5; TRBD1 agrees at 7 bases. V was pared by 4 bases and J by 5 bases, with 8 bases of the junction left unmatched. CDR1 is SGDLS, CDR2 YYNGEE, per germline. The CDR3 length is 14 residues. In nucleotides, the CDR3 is TGTGCCAGCAGCCTCAAGGGGGCAGCGGAGACCCAGTACTTC. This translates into CASSLKGAAETQYF.

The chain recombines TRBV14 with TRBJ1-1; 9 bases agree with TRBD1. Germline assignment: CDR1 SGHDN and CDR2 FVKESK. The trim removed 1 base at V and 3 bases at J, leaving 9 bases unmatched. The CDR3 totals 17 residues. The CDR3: CASSQGAHRGPDTEAFF. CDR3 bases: TGTGCCAGCAGCCAAGGGGCCCACAGGGGGCCAGACACTGAAGCTTTCTTT.

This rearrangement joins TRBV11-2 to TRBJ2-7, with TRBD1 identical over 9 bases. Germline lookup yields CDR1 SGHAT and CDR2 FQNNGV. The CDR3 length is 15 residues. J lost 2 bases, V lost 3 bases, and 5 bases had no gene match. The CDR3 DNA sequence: TGTGCCAGCAGCTTGAATCGGGACAGGGCCTACGAGCAGTACTTC. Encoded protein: CASSLNRDRAYEQYF.

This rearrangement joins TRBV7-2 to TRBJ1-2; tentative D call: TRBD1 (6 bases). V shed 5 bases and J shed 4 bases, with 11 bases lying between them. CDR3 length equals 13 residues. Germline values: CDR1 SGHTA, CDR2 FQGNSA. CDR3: CASSTQGSYGYTF. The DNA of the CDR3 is TGTGCCAGCAGCACACAGGGTTCCTATGGCTACACCTTC. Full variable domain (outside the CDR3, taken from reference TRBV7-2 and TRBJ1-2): GAGVSQSPSNKVTEKGKDVELRCDPISGHTALYWYRQSLGQGLEFLIYFQGNSAPDKSGLPSDRFSAERTGGSVSTLTIQRTQQEDSAVYLCASSTQGSYGYTFGSGTRLTVV.

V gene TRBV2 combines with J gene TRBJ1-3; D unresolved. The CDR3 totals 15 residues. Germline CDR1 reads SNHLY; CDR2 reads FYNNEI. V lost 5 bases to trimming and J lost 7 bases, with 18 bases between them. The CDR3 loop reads CASSTLGLQMNTIYF. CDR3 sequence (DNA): TGTGCCAGCAGTACTCTAGGACTTCAGATGAACACCATATATTTT.

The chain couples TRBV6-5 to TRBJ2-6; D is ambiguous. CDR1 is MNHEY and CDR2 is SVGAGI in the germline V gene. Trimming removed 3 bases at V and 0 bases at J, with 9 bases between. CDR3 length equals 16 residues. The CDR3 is CASSYLQLSGANVLTF. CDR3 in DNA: TGTGCCAGCAGTTATTTACAGCTCTCTGGGGCCAACGTCCTGACTTTC.

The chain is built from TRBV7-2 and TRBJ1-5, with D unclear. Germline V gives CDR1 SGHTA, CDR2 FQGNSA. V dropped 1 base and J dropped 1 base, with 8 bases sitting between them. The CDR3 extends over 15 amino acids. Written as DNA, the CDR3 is TGTGCCAGCAGCTTAGGGCCCCAAAGCAATCAGCCCCAGCATTTT. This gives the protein CASSLGPQSNQPQHF.

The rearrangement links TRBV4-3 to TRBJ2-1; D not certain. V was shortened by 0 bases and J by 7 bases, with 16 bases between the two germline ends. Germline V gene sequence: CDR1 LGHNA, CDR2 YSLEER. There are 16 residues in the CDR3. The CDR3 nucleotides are TGCGCCAGCAGCCAAGATTGGTCGACTGTTACAAATGAGCAGTTCTTC. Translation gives CASSQDWSTVTNEQFF.